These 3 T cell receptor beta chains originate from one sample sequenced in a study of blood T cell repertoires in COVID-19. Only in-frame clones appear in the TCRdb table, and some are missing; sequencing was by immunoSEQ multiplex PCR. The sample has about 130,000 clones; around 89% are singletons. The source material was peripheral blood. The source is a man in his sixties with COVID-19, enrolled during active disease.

The CDR3 DNA follows: TGTGCCAGCAGCTTAGGACTAGCGGGAGGGGATACGCAGTATTTT. Translated, it gives CASSLGLAGGDTQYF. This chain connects TRBV7-9 to TRBJ2-3; 14 bases match TRBD2. Germline V gives CDR1 SEHNR, CDR2 FQNEAQ (reference sequence). V dropped 1 base and J dropped 6; count of bases not matched to a gene: 0. This CDR3 contains 15 residues.

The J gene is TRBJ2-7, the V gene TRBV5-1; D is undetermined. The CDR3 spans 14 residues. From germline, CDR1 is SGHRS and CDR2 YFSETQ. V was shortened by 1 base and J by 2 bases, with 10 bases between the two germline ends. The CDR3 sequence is CASSLTRQAYEQYF. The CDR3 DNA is TGCGCCAGCAGCTTGACTCGGCAGGCCTACGAGCAGTACTTC.

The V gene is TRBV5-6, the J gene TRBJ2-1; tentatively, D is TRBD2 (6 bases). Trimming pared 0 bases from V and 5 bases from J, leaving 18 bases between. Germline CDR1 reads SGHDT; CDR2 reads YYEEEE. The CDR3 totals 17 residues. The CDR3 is CASSLVVAVMMDNEQFF. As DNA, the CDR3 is TGTGCCAGCAGCTTGGTGGTAGCGGTAATGATGGACAATGAGCAGTTCTTC. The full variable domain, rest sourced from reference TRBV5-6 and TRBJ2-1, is DAGVTQSPTHLIKTRGQQVTLRCSPKSGHDTVSWYQQALGQGPQFIFQYYEEEERQRGNFPDRFSGHQFPNYSSELNVNALLLGDSALYLCASSLVVAVMMDNEQFFGPGTRLTVL.